These 9 T cell receptor beta chains were all obtained from the same sample, sequenced in a study of shared clonotypes between healthy human individuals. Assay: immunoSEQ multiplex PCR; the TCRdb copy retains only in-frame clones and omits some. Of roughly 2.2 million clones listed, roughly 92% are singletons. Material for sequencing was naive CD4+ T cells from PBMCs. As to subset: CD45RA+ positively selected. These receptors were taken from a young man in good health. Some clones in this sample may be carry-over from other donors' samples.

The gene calls are TRBV6-1 and TRBJ2-7; unclear D gene. Per germline, CDR1 MNHNS and CDR2 SASEGT. CDR3 size: 16 residues. Trimming took off 0 bases at V and 0 bases at J, with 12 bases between the two ends. The CDR3 sequence: CASSEAGVGGSYEQYF. The CDR3 DNA is TGTGCCAGCAGTGAAGCTGGGGTAGGTGGCTCCTACGAGCAGTACTTC.

This chain joins TRBV11-2 and TRBJ1-1; 7 positions match TRBD1. Germline V gene sequence: CDR1 SGHAT, CDR2 FQNNGV. The CDR3 runs to 16 residues. With 4 bases clipped from V and 0 bases from J, the junction kept 8 bases outside the gene matches. The CDR3 here is CASSWTFGTVNTEAFF. In DNA form, the CDR3 reads TGTGCCAGCAGCTGGACCTTCGGGACAGTGAACACTGAAGCTTTCTTT.

The chain has TRBV5-8 and TRBJ1-2; no clear D. The germline gives CDR1 SGHTS, CDR2 YDEGEE. Trimming took 1 base from V and 5 from J, leaving 9 bases between them. The CDR3 extends over 13 amino acids. This CDR3 reads CASSLSRTYGYTF. The CDR3 bases are TGTGCCAGCAGCTTGTCCAGGACTTATGGCTACACCTTC.

Of note for this clone: A much bigger clone sits one base away, suggesting this may be a read error. Other DNA sequences of this sample code for an identical CDR3. V gene TRBV7-9 combines with J gene TRBJ1-1; D gene uncertain. Trimming shortened V by 5 bases and J by 1 base, and 8 bases separated the two germline ends. The length of the CDR3 is 13 residues. CDR1 is SEHNR, CDR2 FQNEAQ, per germline (reference sequence). CDR3 in amino acids: CASSPTRNTEAFF. CDR3 DNA sequence: TGTGCCAGCAGCCCTACACGGAACACTGAAGCTTTCTTT.

In this sample, this clone turned up a few times. The V gene is TRBV4-3, the J gene TRBJ1-5; no reliable D call. CDR1 is LGHNA, CDR2 YSLEER, per germline. This CDR3 has 13 amino acids. Trimming pared 0 bases from V and 7 bases from J, leaving 7 bases between. The CDR3 region has the DNA TGCGCCAGCAGCCAAGAGAGGGCCCAGCCCCAGCATTTT. Amino acids: CASSQERAQPQHF.

The chain carries TRBV7-9 and TRBJ2-7, with D perhaps matching TRBD2 (6 bases). The length of the CDR3 is 12 residues. Trimming shortened V by 8 bases and J by 9 bases, and 17 bases separated the two germline ends. CDR1 is SEHNR, CDR2 FQNEAQ, per germline (reference sequence). For the CDR3, the DNA is TGTGCCAGCGGGCGGGACGACCTGGGGCAGTACTTC. Protein product: CASGRDDLGQYF.

The chain links TRBV9 to TRBJ2-2, with D possibly being TRBD1 (6 bases). V was shortened by 4 bases and J by 3 bases, with 13 bases between the two germline ends. CDR3 length: 15 amino acids. Germline V gene data show CDR1 as SGDLS and CDR2 as YYNGEE. CDR3: CASSLETGYTGELFF. The CDR3 DNA reads TGTGCCAGCAGCCTCGAGACAGGTTACACCGGGGAGCTGTTTTTT.

The chain is built from TRBV7-9 and TRBJ1-4; D unresolved. CDR3 length: 15 amino acids. Germline V lookup: CDR1 SEHNR, CDR2 FQNEAQ (reference sequence). Between the trimmed V and J ends, which lost 5 bases and 10 bases, there was a span of 20 bases. The CDR3 reads CASSLRPGIGGKLFF. CDR3 DNA: TGTGCCAGCAGCCTACGGCCGGGAATAGGCGGAAAACTGTTTTTT. The whole variable domain, remainder taken from reference TRBV7-9 and TRBJ1-4, is DTGVSQNPRHKITKRGQNVTFRCDPISEHNRLYWYRQTLGQGPEFLTYFQNEAQLEKSRLLSDRFSAERPKGSFSTLEIQRTEQGDSAMYLCASSLRPGIGGKLFFGSGTQLSVL.

The chain links TRBV15 to TRBJ2-7; D is uncertain. The CDR3 extends over 13 amino acids. Trimming cost V 6 bases and J 3 bases, with 12 bases left between them. Germline lookup yields CDR1 LNHNV and CDR2 YYDKDF (reference sequence). The CDR3 bases are TGTGCCACCAGACTCGGACGGAACTACGAGCAGTACTTC. Its translation: CATRLGRNYEQYF.